This T cell receptor beta chain was identified during a study of cytomegalovirus exposure and HLA in healthy donors. The germline gives CDR1 SGHRS, CDR2 YFSETQ. Trimming cost V 4 bases and J 8 bases; bases outside gene matches: 5. CDR3 length equals 14 residues. Vbeta (60) and Jbeta (13) primers were used in the PCR. The table came from immunoSEQ multiplex PCR; TCRdb's copy has only in-frame clones and leaves some out. The table shows about 52,000 clones, with approximately 73% occurring only once. Sequencing was performed on PBMCs. The chain is built from TRBV5-1 and TRBJ2-1; 11 bases line up with TRBD1. The sequence was obtained from a man younger than 35 in good health and CMV-seronegative. CDR3 region: CASSTDRGLYEQFF. The CDR3 DNA sequence: TGCGCCAGCAGCACGGACAGGGGGCTTTATGAGCAGTTCTTC.